The clone carrying this TCR beta chain was observed a handful of times. Its target is not known. Together with a sample-barcoded 5' primer, a J-beta primer mix was included in a second PCR lasting roughly 6 to 12 cycles. Every cDNA molecule bore a tag from a template-switch adaptor containing 12 random nucleotides. TCRdb reprocessed the 5' RACE reads via MiXCR and lists one record per CDR3 protein. The sample records 650,000 to 800,000 distinct CDR3 sequences, approximately 48% being singletons. These data come from a study of blood T cells in healthy people across ages. General study points: Older age went with lower TCR beta diversity per million T cells, in a roughly linear way. Unsorted PBMC input precluded a conclusive naive versus antigen-experienced comparison.

Per-sample PBMC isolation yielded at least 7 million cells. This CDR3 comprises 17 residues. J lost 3 bases, V lost 2 bases, and 6 bases had no gene match. The source material was blood. The source is a man aged 55 to 69 in good health. The chain links TRBV12-3 or TRBV12-4 to TRBJ2-1; 11 bases line up with TRBD2. The CDR3 nucleotides are TGTGCCAGCAGTTTATCTTCCCTAGCGGGGGGCTACAATGAGCAGTTCTTC. Amino acid sequence: CASSLSSLAGGYNEQFF.